What follows are 20 T cell receptor beta chains derived from one specimen sequenced in a study of blood T cell repertoires in COVID-19. Repertoires were generated with immunoSEQ multiplex PCR, while TCRdb's copy carries only in-frame clones and drops some. The data contain fewer than 200,000 clones, about 83% of them singletons. The sequenced sample was peripheral blood. The receptor source for this set is a woman older than 75 with COVID-19, enrolled during active disease.

The CDR3 sequence is CASSQASGVILGKNIQYF. The DNA for the CDR3 is TGTGCCAGCAGCCAAGCTTCGGGAGTGATCCTGGGCAAAAACATTCAGTACTTC. The chain has TRBV3-1 (or the pseudogene TRBV3-2) and TRBJ2-4, with D possibly TRBD2 on 6 matching bases. The germline CDR1 and CDR2 sequences are LGHDT and YNNKEL (reference sequence). With 1 base removed from V and 3 bases from J, the gap between germline ends came to 19 bases. This CDR3 spans 18 amino acids.

The chain uses TRBV5-4 and TRBJ1-4; 10 positions agree with TRBD1. Germline CDR1 SGHNT, CDR2 YYREEE (reference sequence). The CDR3 loop spans 16 amino acids. V was pared by 3 bases and J by 8 bases, with 10 bases of the junction left unmatched. CDR3 nucleotide sequence: TGTGCCAGCAGCTCTGGACAGGGGGGAGTAGAAGAAAAACTGTTTTTT. This translates into CASSSGQGGVEEKLFF.

The count of this clone is one. The genes are TRBV3-1 (or the pseudogene TRBV3-2) and TRBJ2-5; 7 bases fit TRBD1. The junction had 13 bases not matched to a gene; V was cut back by 1 base and J by 5 bases. CDR3 length equals 17 residues. Germline V gene data show CDR1 as LGHDT and CDR2 as YNNKEL (reference sequence). The CDR3 spells CASSQVLGVGGAETQYF. The CDR3 DNA reads as TGTGCCAGCAGCCAAGTCTTAGGGGTAGGGGGCGCGGAGACCCAGTACTTC.

The rearrangement links TRBV7-9 to TRBJ2-5; 10 bases match TRBD1. The CDR3 has 15 residues. V was clipped by 3 bases and J by 5 bases; unmatched bases: 6. In germline, CDR1 is SEHNR, CDR2 FQNEAQ (reference sequence). The CDR3, as DNA: TGTGCCAGCAGCTTCCGGGACAGGGGAAGGGAGACCCAGTACTTC. Its protein is CASSFRDRGRETQYF.

Here the CDR3 reads CASSTAGANYNEQFF. As DNA, the CDR3 is TGTGCCAGCAGCACCGCGGGGGCCAACTACAATGAGCAGTTCTTC. J is TRBJ2-1 and V is TRBV7-3; weak D call: TRBD2 (7 bases). CDR3 length equals 15 residues. The ends were cut back, 5 bases at V and 3 bases at J, with 14 bases in the middle. CDR1 is SGHTA and CDR2 is FQGTGA in the germline V gene.

V and J are TRBV6-4 and TRBJ2-7, with 13 bases lining up with TRBD2. The CDR3 has 17 amino acids. The V segment lost 2 bases and the J segment 2 bases; nucleotides outside the gene matches: 6. From germline, CDR1 is MRHNA and CDR2 SNTAGT. The CDR3 loop is CASSDLELAGGPYEQYF. The CDR3 region has the DNA TGTGCCAGCAGTGACCTCGAACTAGCGGGAGGGCCCTACGAGCAGTACTTC.

The CDR3 nucleotides are TGCGCCAGCAGTCAATCGAGGGAGACCCAGTACTTC. It codes for CASSQSRETQYF. The chain couples TRBV23-1 to TRBJ2-5, with unresolved D. Being an ORF, TRBV23-1 has a function that is uncertain. CDR3 length: 12 residues. V was clipped by 0 bases and J by 5 bases, with 4 bases between them.

CDR3 sequence reads: CASSYPSGGLETQYF. The CDR3 DNA reads as TGTGCCAGCAGTTACCCCAGCGGGGGGCTAGAGACCCAGTACTTC. The J gene is TRBJ2-5, the V gene TRBV6-5, with TRBD2 matching 9 bases. The V gene end was trimmed by 2 bases and the J gene end by 4 bases; junction bases not matched to a gene: 5. Germline CDR1 is MNHEY and CDR2 is SVGAGI. CDR3 length equals 15 residues.

This rearrangement joins TRBV9 to TRBJ1-6; D is undetermined. The V gene lost 3 bases and the J gene lost 7 bases, with 14 bases spanning the gap. Germline V gene sequence: CDR1 SGDLS, CDR2 YYNGEE. This CDR3 has 15 residues. Written as DNA, the CDR3 is TGTGCCAGCAGCGCCCTAGAGGGCAGGAATTCACCCCTCCACTTT. This translates into CASSALEGRNSPLHF. Drawing the rest from reference TRBV9 and TRBJ1-6, the complete variable domain is DSGVTQTPKHLITATGQRVTLRCSPRSGDLSVYWYQQSLDQGLQFLIQYYNGEERAKGNILERFSAQQFPDLHSELNLSSLELGDSALYFCASSALEGRNSPLHFGNGTRLTVT.

The J gene is TRBJ1-2, the V gene TRBV27; 8 bases line up with TRBD1. The V segment lost 6 bases and the J segment 4 bases; nucleotides outside the gene matches: 13. The CDR3 runs to 16 residues. Germline V gives CDR1 MNHEY, CDR2 SMNVEV (reference sequence). In DNA form, the CDR3 reads TGTGCCAGCAGCCCCGACAGGGGAGTGATTGGCTATGGCTACACCTTC. Encoded protein: CASSPDRGVIGYGYTF.

This chain connects TRBV3-1 (or the pseudogene TRBV3-2) to TRBJ2-1; 8 bases match TRBD2. CDR3 length: 15 residues. The V and J ends lost 9 bases and 7 bases, in that order; junction bases with no gene match: 14. CDR1 is LGHDT, CDR2 YNNKEL, per germline (reference sequence). DNA for the CDR3: TGTGCCAGTAAGGAACTAGCGGCCCCTTGGAATGAGCAGTTCTTC. The encoded protein is CASKELAAPWNEQFF.

The chain joins TRBV3-1 (or the pseudogene TRBV3-2) to TRBJ2-7, with TRBD2 as a possible D gene (5 bases). The germline V gene encodes CDR1 LGHDT and CDR2 YNNKEL (reference sequence). V lost 1 base and J 2 bases, leaving 9 bases between the germline ends. The CDR3 contains 14 residues. The CDR3 DNA reads as TGTGCCAGCAGCCAAGTCGGGATCCCCTACGAGCAGTACTTC. This gives the protein CASSQVGIPYEQYF.

This chain links TRBV4-1 with TRBJ1-2, with D possibly matching TRBD1 (6 bases). There are 19 residues in the CDR3. CDR1 is MGHRA and CDR2 is YSYEKL in the germline V gene. V shed 2 bases and J shed 3 bases, with 25 bases lying between them. The CDR3 spells CASSQPPDRFGGSHYGYTF. CDR3 sequence (DNA): TGCGCCAGCAGCCAACCCCCGGACAGATTTGGGGGATCGCACTATGGCTACACCTTC.

The chain combines TRBV27 with TRBJ1-2, with D unresolved. Germline V gene data show CDR1 as MNHEY and CDR2 as SMNVEV (reference sequence). The CDR3 is 15 amino acids. V was shortened by 3 bases and J by 4 bases, with 15 bases between the two germline ends. The DNA for the CDR3 is TGTGCCAGCAGTTTCGACGGACGGAGGACCTATGGCTACACCTTC. This gives the protein CASSFDGRRTYGYTF.

V usage is TRBV5-1 and J usage is TRBJ2-2; TRBD2 agrees at 15 bases. Germline CDR1 reads SGHRS; CDR2 reads YFSETQ. This CDR3 is built from 18 residues. The trim removed 0 bases at V and 7 bases at J, leaving 7 bases unmatched. CDR3 loop: CASSLAGLAGGPVGELFF. The CDR3 region has the DNA TGCGCCAGCAGCTTGGCAGGACTAGCGGGAGGGCCGGTCGGGGAGCTGTTTTTT.

J is TRBJ1-5 and V is TRBV19, with D possibly matching TRBD1 (5 bases). Trimming shortened V by 3 bases and J by 9 bases, and 12 bases separated the two germline ends. Germline V gives CDR1 LNHDA, CDR2 SQIVND (reference sequence). The CDR3 has 13 amino acids. CDR3 amino acids: CASSMETEMPQHF. The CDR3 DNA is TGTGCCAGTAGTATGGAGACAGAAATGCCCCAGCATTTT.

A word on this clone: Other DNA variants within this sample encode the same CDR3. This chain links TRBV18 with TRBJ2-3; D remains ambiguous. The CDR3 extends over 13 amino acids. The germline gives CDR1 KGHSH, CDR2 LQKENI. V lost 3 bases and J 0 bases, leaving 4 bases between the germline ends. The CDR3 is CASSPSSTDTQYF. DNA of the CDR3: TGTGCCAGCTCACCCTCTAGCACAGATACGCAGTATTTT. Complete variable domain (other parts from reference TRBV18 and TRBJ2-3): NAGVMQNPRHLVRRRGQEARLRCSPMKGHSHVYWYRQLPEEGLKFMVYLQKENIIDESGMPKERFSAEFPKEGPSILRIQQVVRGDSAAYFCASSPSSTDTQYFGPGTRLTVL.

The chain uses TRBV19 and TRBJ1-1; D unresolved. Per germline, CDR1 LNHDA and CDR2 SQIVND (reference sequence). The CDR3 covers 12 residues. Deletions cut 4 bases from V and 4 bases from J, with 7 bases between. CDR3 sequence (DNA): TGTGCCAGTAGTAATGGAGGCACTGAAGCTTTCTTT. Translating it yields CASSNGGTEAFF.

The rearrangement uses TRBV7-9 and TRBJ1-1; the match to TRBD1 covers 7 bases. CDR1 and CDR2 (germline): SEHNR, FQNEAQ (reference sequence). Losses at the gene ends were 3 bases for V and 4 bases for J; bases not matched to a gene: 8. The CDR3 loop spans 15 amino acids. The CDR3 nucleotides read TGTGCCAGCAGCTTCCTGACAGGGCCGGGCACTGAAGCTTTCTTT. It specifies CASSFLTGPGTEAFF.

DNA for the CDR3: TGTGCCAGCAGCCAATCCAGGGGGAACACCATATATTTT. Protein product: CASSQSRGNTIYF. The chain employs TRBV3-1 (or the pseudogene TRBV3-2) and TRBJ1-3; 7 nucleotides match TRBD1. The CDR3 is 13 amino acids. CDR1 LGHDT and CDR2 YNNKEL come from the germline V gene (reference sequence). The J segment lost 7 bases and the V segment lost 2 bases, leaving 2 bases of the junction unmatched.